This TCR beta chain was identified in a study of blood T cell repertoires in COVID-19. In the authors' workflow: Amplification of reference gene primers was used by the study to estimate nucleated cell counts. The data were produced by immunoSEQ multiplex PCR, yet TCRdb's version contains in-frame clones alone and is incomplete. V, J and clone size derive from that table, while D and trimming were established from the DNA sequence. The sample consists of 150,000 to 200,000 clones, approximately 80% of them appearing once. After removal of 5 bases from V and 4 bases from J, the junction contained 9 bases not matched to a gene. In germline, CDR1 is SGHRS, CDR2 YFSETQ. The CDR3 is made up of 15 amino acids. Membership in each cohort depended on participant-reported clinical history. In its sample, this clone was seen once.

Sequenced: PBMCs or T cells enriched from blood (not recorded which). This rearrangement joins TRBV5-1 to TRBJ1-1; TRBD1 matches 9 bases. The TCR was taken from a middle-aged man who had recovered from COVID-19. This chain's CDR3 is CASSSGQGFGTEAFF. CDR3 coding DNA: TGCGCCAGCAGTTCGGGACAGGGATTTGGCACTGAAGCTTTCTTT.